A selection of T cell receptor beta chains follows, all from one sample in a study of glioma-infiltrating T cells. Using its own MiXCR run on the multiplex PCR reads, TCRdb lists one record per CDR3 protein. Here the sample spans about 400,000 distinct CDR3 sequences, about 40% being singletons. Material: glioma tissue, nonneoplastic brain tissue, or PBMCs (not recorded which). The receptor source for this set is a human donor with low-grade glioma or glioblastoma, undergoing nonglioma brain surgery, or in good health (not recorded which). CDR3s include the opening cysteine and the closing phenylalanine or tryptophan. A D gene is named only where the DNA matches it firmly. Expanded clones get a size class; other rows say once, few or many, or leave the size out.

size,V,D,J,DNA,CDR3
NA,TRBV3-1,NA,TRBJ1-6,TGTGCCAGCACCCAGGACGGCAGGGATTCACCCCTCCTCTTT,CASTQDGRDSPLLF
few,TRBV2,NA,TRBJ2-7,TGTGCCAGCAGAGGACTCTACGGAGGCTACGAGCAGTACTTC,CASRGLYGGYEQYF
many,TRBV6-2/TRBV6-3,NA,TRBJ2-1,TGTGCCAGCAGTTACTTGGGACTGGACTACAATGAGCAGTTCTTC,CASSYLGLDYNEQFF
many,TRBV15,NA,TRBJ2-5,TGTGCCACCAGCAGAGGTTCCTACCAAGAGACCCAGTACTTC,CATSRGSYQETQYF
NA,TRBV20-1,NA,TRBJ2-7,TGCAGTGCAACAGGACAGCCGAGCTCCTACGAGCAGTACTTC,CSATGQPSSYEQYF
many,TRBV3-1,NA,TRBJ2-3,TGTGCCAGCAGCCCTACGGGGGATCCGACAGATACGCAGTATTTT,CASSPTGDPTDTQYF
few,TRBV6-2/TRBV6-3,TRBD1,TRBJ2-7,TGTGCCAGCAGGGATCCCGGGACAGCCTACCTCTACGAGCAGTACTTC,CASRDPGTAYLYEQYF
NA,TRBV7-2,NA,TRBJ1-6,TGTGCCAGCAGCGGCGGACAAAATAATTCACCCTCCCACTTT,CASSGGQNNSPSHF
NA,TRBV12-3/TRBV12-4,NA,TRBJ2-3,TGTGCCAGCAGTCCCAGAGTAGCGGCTAGCACAGATACGCAGTATTTT,CASSPRVAASTDTQYF
NA,TRBV7-9,TRBD2,TRBJ2-7,TGTGCCAGCAGGTTAGCTCGGACTAGCGCACCCTACGAGCAGTACTTC,CASRLARTSAPYEQYF
NA,TRBV10-3,NA,TRBJ2-2,TGTGCCAGCAGTTTGTCCCGGCTAGAGGTCGGGGAGCTGTTTTTT,CASSLSRLEVGELFF
few,TRBV7-3,TRBD2,TRBJ2-7,TGTGCCAGCAGCTCGGGACTAGCGGCTTTAGGCGAGCAGTACTTC,CASSSGLAALGEQYF
once,TRBV12-3/TRBV12-4,TRBD1,TRBJ1-5,TGTGCCAGCAGCTTGGGGACAGGGTCGAGCAATCAGCCTCAGCATTTT,CASSLGTGSSNQPQHF
many,TRBV20-1,TRBD2,TRBJ2-7,TGCAGCCAACCGGGACTAGCCGCCGAGCAGTACTTC,CSQPGLAAEQYF
NA,TRBV24-1,TRBD2,TRBJ2-1,TGTGCCACCAGTGATCTCACTAGCGGACCCTACAATGAGCAGTTATTC,CATSDLTSGPYNEQLF
many,TRBV27,NA,TRBJ2-1,TGTGCCAGCAGTTTATACGGGACCCGAGACAATGAGCAGTTCTTC,CASSLYGTRDNEQFF
many,TRBV27,TRBD1,TRBJ2-1,TGTGCCAGCCGCAGACAGGGGGGAGTTAATGAGCAGTTCTTC,CASRRQGGVNEQFF
many,TRBV28,NA,TRBJ2-7,TGTGCCAGCAGTTGGGGCAGCTACGAGCAGTACTTC,CASSWGSYEQYF
NA,TRBV28,TRBD2,TRBJ2-3,TGTGCCAGCAAGCGGGGGGTTGGCACAGATACGCAGTATTTT,CASKRGVGTDTQYF